The sequence of this TCR beta chain was determined in a study of prognosis after radiotherapy for stage I lung cancer. Study-level information: From April 2018 through January 2019, patients with stage I non-small cell lung cancer were enrolled. With stereotactic body radiotherapy, no patient received any concurrent therapy.

Genomic DNA yielded TCR beta CDR3, amplified by two-round multiplex PCR. The use of primers specific to each TRBV and TRBJ gene characterized first-round PCR. One entry per CDR3 protein, called by TCRdb with MiXCR from the multiplex PCR reads. The table records under 30,000 distinct CDR3 sequences, more than 25% of them present only once. Comments on this clonotype: The CDR3 ends on some other residue instead of the conserved phenylalanine or tryptophan, so this is likely a read error.

Peripheral blood was collected in volumes of roughly 6 milliliters at each of two time points. Trimming removed 6 bases from V and 0 bases from J, with 17 bases in between. The germline V gene encodes CDR1 MNHNS and CDR2 SASEGT. This CDR3 is built from 16 residues. Source: PBMCs, taken before or after stereotactic body radiation therapy (not recorded which). The receptor was derived from a donor aged 50 or older with non-small cell lung cancer. This sequence joins TRBV6-1 and TRBJ1-2, with a possible D match to TRBD1 (5 bases). The CDR3 loop reads CASRRQRVEANYGYTS. In DNA, the CDR3 is TGTGCCAGCAGGAGACAGCGGGTAGAAGCTAACTATGGCTACACCTCC.